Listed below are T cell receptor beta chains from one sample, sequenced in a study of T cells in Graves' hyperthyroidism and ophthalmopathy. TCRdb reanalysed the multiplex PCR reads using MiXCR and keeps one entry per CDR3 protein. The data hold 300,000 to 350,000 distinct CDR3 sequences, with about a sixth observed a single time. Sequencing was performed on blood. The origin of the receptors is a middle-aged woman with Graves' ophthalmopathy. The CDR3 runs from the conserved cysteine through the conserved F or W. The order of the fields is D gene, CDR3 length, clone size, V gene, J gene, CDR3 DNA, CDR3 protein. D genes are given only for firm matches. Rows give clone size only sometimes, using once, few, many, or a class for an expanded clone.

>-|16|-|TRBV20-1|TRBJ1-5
TGCAGTGCTAGATCGCTACGGGCAGGGAGTCAGTGGCCCCAGCATTTT
CSARSLRAGSQWPQHF
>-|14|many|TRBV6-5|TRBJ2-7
TGTGCCAGCAGTTACTCTACCTCAGGGGTCGAGCAGTACTTC
CASSYSTSGVEQYF
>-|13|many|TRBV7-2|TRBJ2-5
TGTGCCAGCAGCTTAATAATGGAAGAGACCCAGTACTTC
CASSLIMEETQYF
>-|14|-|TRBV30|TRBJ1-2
TGTGCCTGCTCCCGTCGAGGATCTAACTATGGCTACACCTTC
CACSRRGSNYGYTF
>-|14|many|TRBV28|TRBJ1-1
TGTGCCAGCAGTCCCAAATATGACAGGCAAGGAGTTTTCTTT
CASSPKYDRQGVFF
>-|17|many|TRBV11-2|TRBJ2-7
TGTGCCAGCAGCGAGCAGGAGATAGTGGGGAGGACGTACGAGCAGTACTTC
CASSEQEIVGRTYEQYF
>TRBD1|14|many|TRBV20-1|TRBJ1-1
TGCAGTGCTAGCCCCTCAGGGGGGGGGACTGAAGCTTTCTTT
CSASPSGGGTEAFF
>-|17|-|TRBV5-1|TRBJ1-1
TGCGCCAGCAGCCAACTTCGAGGAGGGCTGGGGAACACTGAAGCTTTCTTT
CASSQLRGGLGNTEAFF
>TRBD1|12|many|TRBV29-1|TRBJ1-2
TGCAGCGTTGACCAGGGGGTCTATGGCTACACCTTC
CSVDQGVYGYTF
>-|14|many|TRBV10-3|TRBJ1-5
TGTGCCATCAGTGAGTCAGGGAGCGTTCAGCCCCAGCATTTT
CAISESGSVQPQHF
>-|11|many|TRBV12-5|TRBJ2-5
TGTGCTAGTGTCGGGTCGGAGACCCAGTACTTC
CASVGSETQYF
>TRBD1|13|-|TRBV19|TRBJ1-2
TGTGCCAGTAGTATATGGACAGGTCGTGGCTACACCTTC
CASSIWTGRGYTF
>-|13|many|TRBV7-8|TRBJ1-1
TGTGCCAGCAGCTTACAAAGGGGCACTGAAGCTTTCTTT
CASSLQRGTEAFF
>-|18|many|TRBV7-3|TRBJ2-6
TGTGCCAGCAGCCAGGGCACAAATACAGGGTTAGGGGCCAACGTCCTGACTTTC
CASSQGTNTGLGANVLTF
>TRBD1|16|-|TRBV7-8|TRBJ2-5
TGTGCCAGCAGCTTAGGCGCCAGGGGGCGCCGAGAGACCCAGTACTTC
CASSLGARGRRETQYF
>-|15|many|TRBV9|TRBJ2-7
TGTGCCAGCAGCGTGGGGTCGGGACCTACCTACGAGCAGTACTTC
CASSVGSGPTYEQYF
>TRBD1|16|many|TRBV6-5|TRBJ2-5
TGTGCCAGCAGTTACTCTTCGACAGGGAACCAAGAGACCCAGTACTTC
CASSYSSTGNQETQYF
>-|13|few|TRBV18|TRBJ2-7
TGTGCCAGCTCAAAGAGTACCCCCTACGAGCAGTACTTC
CASSKSTPYEQYF
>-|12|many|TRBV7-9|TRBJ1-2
TGTGCCAGCAGCTTAGCGAGCCCTCTTTACACCTTC
CASSLASPLYTF
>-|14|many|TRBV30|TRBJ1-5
TGTGCCTGGAGTGGGGATCGGACCAATCAGCCCCAGCATTTT
CAWSGDRTNQPQHF
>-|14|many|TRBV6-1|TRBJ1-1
TGTGCCAGCAGTGATCCAGGGGTGAACACTGAAGCTTTCTTT
CASSDPGVNTEAFF
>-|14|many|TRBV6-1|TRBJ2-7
TGTGCCAGCAGTGAAGTTGGACACCGAGACGAGCAGTACTTC
CASSEVGHRDEQYF
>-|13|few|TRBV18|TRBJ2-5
TGTGCCAGCTCACCCGGGACACGAGAGACCCAGTACTTC
CASSPGTRETQYF
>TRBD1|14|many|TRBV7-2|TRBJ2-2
TGTGCCAGCAGCATACAGGGGGCGACCGGGGAGCTGTTTTTT
CASSIQGATGELFF
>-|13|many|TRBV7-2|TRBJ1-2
TGTGCCAGCAGCCGGCCGAGTGGCTATGGCTACACCTTC
CASSRPSGYGYTF
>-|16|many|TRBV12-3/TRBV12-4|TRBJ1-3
TGTGCCAGCAGTCAAATTGGTCCAGGGGCTGGAAACACCATATATTTT
CASSQIGPGAGNTIYF
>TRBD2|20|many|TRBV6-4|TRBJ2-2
TGTGCCAGCAGTCTGGGGGCCCCGGGACTAGCGGGAGTCGGAACCGGGGAGCTGTTTTTT
CASSLGAPGLAGVGTGELFF
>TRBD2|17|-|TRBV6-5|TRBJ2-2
TGTGCCAGCAGTTCCGGGACTAGCGTACTAAACACCGGGGAGCTGTTTTTT
CASSSGTSVLNTGELFF
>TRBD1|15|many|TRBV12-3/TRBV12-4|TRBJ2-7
TGTGCCAGCAGGCGGGCGGGGACAGGTCCCTACGAGCAGTACTTC
CASRRAGTGPYEQYF
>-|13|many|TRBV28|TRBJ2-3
TGTGCCAGCAACGTAGGAGGGTCAGATACGCAGTATTTT
CASNVGGSDTQYF
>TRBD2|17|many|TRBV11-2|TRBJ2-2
TGTGCCAGCACCACCATGAGGACTAGCGGGAGAACCGGGGAGCTGTTTTTT
CASTTMRTSGRTGELFF
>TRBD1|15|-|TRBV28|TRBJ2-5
TGTGCCAGCTACTCCGGGACAGGGGGGCAAGAGACCCAGTACTTC
CASYSGTGGQETQYF
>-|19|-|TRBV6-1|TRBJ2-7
TGTGCCAGCAGTGAAGCCCCGCTGGATAGGAGGACGAACTCCTACGAGCAGTACTTC
CASSEAPLDRRTNSYEQYF
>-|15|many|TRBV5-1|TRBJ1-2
TGCGCCAGCAGCTCCTTAACTGGACAGCTTGGCGGCTACACCTTC
CASSSLTGQLGGYTF
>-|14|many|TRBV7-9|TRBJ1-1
TGTGCCAGCAGCTTAGGTTCAGCGAACACTGAAGCTTTCTTT
CASSLGSANTEAFF
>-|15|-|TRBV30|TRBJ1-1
TGTGCCTTGGATCGTTTGGGACGCATTAACACTGAAGCTTTCTTT
CALDRLGRINTEAFF
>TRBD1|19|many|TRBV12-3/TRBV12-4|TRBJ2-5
TGTGCCAGCAGTTCCACCCTTGACAGGGGTCTAACCACGCAAGAGACCCAGTACTTC
CASSSTLDRGLTTQETQYF
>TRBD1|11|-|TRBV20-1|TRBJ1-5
TGCAGTGCTACAGGGGGGCAGCCCCAGCATTTT
CSATGGQPQHF
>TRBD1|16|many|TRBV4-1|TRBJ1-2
TGCGCCAGCAGCCAAGATCCAGGGACAGGGTCGCGTGGCTACACCTTC
CASSQDPGTGSRGYTF
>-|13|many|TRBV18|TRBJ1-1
TGTGCCAGCTCACCATTTTCAAGGGGTGAAGCTTTCTTT
CASSPFSRGEAFF
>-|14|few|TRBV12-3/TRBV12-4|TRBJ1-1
TGTGCCAGCAGTTTATTCAGGACCAACACTGAAGCTTTCTTT
CASSLFRTNTEAFF
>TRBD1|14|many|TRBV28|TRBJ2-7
TGTGCCAGCAGGCAGGGGGCGGAATCCTACGAGCAGTACTTC
CASRQGAESYEQYF
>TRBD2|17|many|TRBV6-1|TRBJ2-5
TGTGCCAGCAGTACCTCCGGGACTAGCGTGCACCAAGAGACCCAGTACTTC
CASSTSGTSVHQETQYF
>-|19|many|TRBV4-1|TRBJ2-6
TGCGCCAGCAGCCAAGATTACCGGGCCAAAAGCTCTGGGGCCAACGTCCTGACTTTC
CASSQDYRAKSSGANVLTF
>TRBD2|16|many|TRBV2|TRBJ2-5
TGTGCCAGCAGTGAGTTAAAGGGAGGGTCCGGAGAGACCCAGTACTTC
CASSELKGGSGETQYF
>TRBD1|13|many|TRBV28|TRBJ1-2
TGTGCCGGGAGGGACAGCTTAAACTATGGCTACACCTTC
CAGRDSLNYGYTF
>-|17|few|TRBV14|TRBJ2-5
TGTGCCAGCAGCCAAGGGTCGGGTAGCGGAAAGCAAGAGACCCAGTACTTC
CASSQGSGSGKQETQYF
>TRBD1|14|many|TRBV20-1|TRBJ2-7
TGCAGTGCTAGTTTCGGGACAGGGTCTCTCGAGCAGTACTTC
CSASFGTGSLEQYF